Below are 9 T cell receptor beta chains sequenced from a single sample in a study of glioma-infiltrating T cells after dendritic cell vaccination. Profiled with immunoSEQ multiplex PCR; TCRdb holds only in-frame clones, not every one. The sample lists fewer than 85,000 clones, approximately 80% seen once, with approximately 2.3% in the top ten. The material was blood, obtained before dendritic cell vaccination. The receptors were gathered from a human donor with glioblastoma.

V and J are TRBV19 and TRBJ1-1; weak D call: TRBD1 (5 bases). Germline loops: CDR1 LNHDA, CDR2 SQIVND (reference sequence). V lost 6 bases to trimming and J lost 3 bases, with 23 bases between them. CDR3 length: 17 amino acids. The CDR3 DNA is TGTGCCAGTAGACACGCGGGACTCCGGTACGTGGACACTGAAGCTTTCTTT. Residues: CASRHAGLRYVDTEAFF.

This clone was recorded a few times. This rearrangement joins TRBV18 to TRBJ2-3; D may be TRBD2 (7 bases). CDR1 KGHSH and CDR2 LQKENI come from the germline V gene. Between the trimmed V and J ends, which lost 3 bases and 1 base, there was a span of 23 bases. This CDR3 contains 19 residues. The CDR3 region is CASSPPGLRVGGGTDTQYF. The CDR3 DNA reads as TGTGCCAGCTCACCTCCGGGACTACGTGTGGGGGGCGGCACAGATACGCAGTATTTT.

This clone was recorded only once. The rearrangement uses TRBV10-3 and TRBJ1-3; D is ambiguous. The CDR3 extends over 14 amino acids. CDR1 is ENHRY, CDR2 SYGVKD, per germline. V was cut by 8 bases and J by 0 bases, with 11 bases left in between. The CDR3 protein is CAIRPGNSGNTIYF. The CDR3 bases are TGTGCCATCCGGCCAGGTAACTCTGGAAACACCATATATTTT.

This clone was detected a few times. The rearrangement joins TRBV29-1 to TRBJ2-3; 15 nucleotides agree with TRBD2. The V and J ends lost 0 bases and 7 bases, in that order; junction bases with no gene match: 2. Germline CDR1 SQVTM, CDR2 ANQGSEA. The CDR3 length is 15 residues. CDR3 bases: TGCAGCGTTGAAGAGGGGACTAGCGGGGGGAATACGCAGTATTTT. Amino acids: CSVEEGTSGGNTQYF.

The genes are TRBV30 and TRBJ2-7, with D perhaps TRBD2 (7 bases). From germline, CDR1 is GTSNPN and CDR2 SVGIG (reference sequence). CDR3 length: 15 residues. V was shortened by 2 bases and J by 6 bases, with 20 bases between the two germline ends. CDR3 amino acids: CAWSTRGGAPGEQYV. The CDR3 coding sequence is TGTGCCTGGAGTACGCGTGGGGGGGCGCCAGGCGAGCAGTACGTC.

This clone has just one count. The gene calls are TRBV5-4 and TRBJ2-5, with TRBD2 matching over 12 bases. CDR3 size: 15 residues. With V trimmed by 4 bases and J by 5 bases, 6 bases remained unmatched. CDR1 and CDR2 (germline): SGHNT, YYREEE (reference sequence). The CDR3 DNA reads as TGTGCCAGCAGCCTCCGGACTAGCGGGGTGGAGACCCAGTACTTC. Translating gives CASSLRTSGVETQYF.

V gene TRBV7-8 combines with J gene TRBJ2-3; 8 bases are shared with TRBD2. The J segment lost 0 bases and the V segment lost 5 bases, leaving 10 bases of the junction unmatched. The CDR3 is 17 amino acids. Germline V CDR1 and CDR2: SGHVS, FQNEAQ. CDR3 in amino acids: CASSQTGGGLSTDTQYF. The CDR3 DNA is TGTGCCAGCAGCCAAACGGGCGGGGGGCTTAGCACAGATACGCAGTATTTT.

The chain recombines TRBV5-1 with TRBJ1-1; maybe TRBD1 (5 bases). The germline gives CDR1 SGHRS, CDR2 YFSETQ. V was trimmed by 0 bases and J by 1 base, leaving 10 bases between them. This CDR3 contains 15 residues. CDR3 nucleotides: TGCGCCAGCAGCTTGGCCCCGCAGGGGAACACTGAAGCTTTCTTT. Its translation: CASSLAPQGNTEAFF.

V usage is TRBV5-1 and J usage is TRBJ1-1; 7 nucleotides match TRBD1. From germline, CDR1 is SGHRS and CDR2 YFSETQ. This CDR3 comprises 15 residues. J lost 8 bases, V lost 1 base, and 11 bases had no gene match. CDR3 sequence (DNA): TGCGCCAGCAGCTTGAGAGGGGGTGGACAGGACGAAGCTTTCTTT. Residues: CASSLRGGGQDEAFF.